This is a list of T cell receptor beta chains from one sample in a study of human T cells and chemical hapten exposure. One entry per CDR3 protein, called by TCRdb with MiXCR from the RACE reads. The table has about 64,000 distinct CDR3 sequences, approximately 10% seen once. The sequences come from whole blood, collected in connection with sensitization to the hapten diphenylcyclopropenone (DPC). These receptors were obtained from a middle-aged woman with alopecia areata. Some clones in this sample may be carry-over from other donors' samples. Each CDR3 is given with its conserved first and last residue. A D gene is named only where the DNA matches it firmly. The size field is filled for only some rows; it gives once, few, many or a size class.

>TRBJ2-2|NA|few|TRBV7-6
TGTGCCAGCAGCCGGACAAACACCGGGGAGCTGTTTTTT
CASSRTNTGELFF
>TRBJ2-1|TRBD2|few|TRBV29-1
TGCAGCGTTGCGCGGCTAGCGGGAGTCAATGAGCAGTTCTTC
CSVARLAGVNEQFF
>TRBJ1-1|NA|many|TRBV7-2
TGTGCCAGCAGCTCCGTTTGGGGAGCGAACACTGAAGCTTTCTTT
CASSSVWGANTEAFF
>TRBJ2-5|NA|many|TRBV7-2
TGTGCCAGCAGCCTAGGAGGGAGAGAGACCCAGTACTTC
CASSLGGRETQYF
>TRBJ2-6|NA|few|TRBV7-2
TGTGCCAGCAGCTCAAAGTTCTCTGGGGCCAACGTCCTGACTTTC
CASSSKFSGANVLTF
>TRBJ2-7|NA|many|TRBV6-2/TRBV6-3
TGTGCCAGCAGATACCGGGATCCTTCTAAATACGAGCAGTACTTC
CASRYRDPSKYEQYF
>TRBJ2-7|TRBD2|NA|TRBV11-2
TGTGCCAGCAGCCCAGGGACTATTAGCAACGACGAGCAGTACTTC
CASSPGTISNDEQYF
>TRBJ2-2|TRBD1|few|TRBV29-1
TGCAGCGTTGAAGGGGACAGGGCCCAGAACGGGGAGCTGTTTTTT
CSVEGDRAQNGELFF
>TRBJ1-1|TRBD1|many|TRBV2
TGTGCCAGCAGTGAAACTCCACCCAGCAGGGGGGTTTTGATGAACACTGAAGCTTTCTTT
CASSETPPSRGVLMNTEAFF
>TRBJ2-7|TRBD1|many|TRBV5-4
TGTGCCAGCAGCCGTGGACAGGGGATACCCTACGAGCAGTACTTC
CASSRGQGIPYEQYF
>TRBJ1-1|NA|NA|TRBV20-1
TGCAGTGCTACACCGGGATCCTGGGACATGAACACTGAAGCTTTCTTT
CSATPGSWDMNTEAFF
>TRBJ2-3|TRBD2|NA|TRBV28
TGTGTCAGCACTAGCGGCCTTGGTTCGCAGTATTTT
CVSTSGLGSQYF
>TRBJ1-2|NA|many|TRBV6-6
TGTGCCAGCAGTTTACCCCGGACAGTTTATGGCTACACCTTC
CASSLPRTVYGYTF
>TRBJ2-1|NA|NA|TRBV9
TGTGCCAGCAGCGTACGAGGCAGTGGAACCTACAATGAGCAGTTCTTC
CASSVRGSGTYNEQFF
>TRBJ2-1|TRBD2|few|TRBV18
TGTGCCAGCTCACAGGGACTAGACGATGAGCAGTTCTTC
CASSQGLDDEQFF
>TRBJ2-1|TRBD2|few|TRBV30
TGTGCCTGGATCCCCTCGCCGGGACTAGCCTACAATGAGCAGTTCTTC
CAWIPSPGLAYNEQFF